This TCR beta chain was documented in a study of CD8+CD57+ T cells in acquired aplastic anemia (dated by TCRdb to 2017 to 2018). About the investigation overall: Extracted DNA from sorted CD4+ and CD8+ cells averaged approximately 3 ug, ranging from roughly 0.19 to 27.4 ug. A CD8+CD57+ expansion meant a frequency higher than the mean frequency seen in healthy subjects. General study outcomes and caveats: Between patients and healthy controls, no significant difference in CD8+ Simpson's diversity was found (P=0.060). Some 27 CD8+ CDR3 sequences were found in both patients and controls but appeared to be highly expressed in patients and within the immunodominant clones of the patients.

The patients picked for sequencing were ones in whom flow cytometry had shown an expansion of CD8+CD57+ cells. Severe acquired aplastic anemia was diagnosed in all patients according to International Study of Aplastic Anemia and Agranulocytosis and Camitta criteria. Patients had received no therapy at the time of blood sampling. In the study, sorted CD4+ and CD8+ blood T cells from patients with severe aplastic anemia and from healthy subjects underwent deep sequencing of TCR repertoires. Patients were enrolled under clinicaltrials.gov protocols 00001620, 01623167, 00001397, 00071045, 00081523 and 00961064 in the USA. Ficoll-Paque density gradient centrifugation was used to isolate peripheral blood mononuclear cells. Before DNA extraction, CD4+ and CD8+ T cells were sorted with FACS or magnetic beads. On this clonotype itself: No antigen is known for it. The sample holds no much larger clone one base away, and base qualities are not on file.

Counted from cysteine to phenylalanine, this CDR3 has 15 amino acids. The only DNA kept is the CDR3, 45 bases in frame from the first base. CDR1 PRHDT and CDR2 FYEKMQ are derived from the germline V gene (reference sequence). The junction shows trimming of 5 bases on V and 0 bases on J, plus 14 bases between the germline ends. Profiling of TCR beta VDJ combinations and CDR3 sequences used genomic DNA as the template. An Illumina HiSeq 2000 was the platform used for TCR repertoire sequencing. Concerning the study's data processing: Repertoire assessment relied on Simpson's diversity index, CDR3 size and DJ length profiles, and TRBV/TRBJ rearrangement plots. The most abundant DNA sequence in the deep sequencing data was taken as the immunodominant clone. CDR3 amino acid sequences were checked for sharing between subjects and were compared against published repertoires and the VDJdb database. The public reads were quality trimmed at Q25 with fastp and then assembled into clones with MiXCR by TCRdb, keeping productive beta chains. All rows with the same CDR3 protein become a single entry with the most common DNA and genes. Here the V and J calls rest on TCRdb's processing, not on the authors' analysis. Across this sample there are hundreds of thousands of distinct CDR3 sequences, with roughly a third seen only once. The ten largest clonotypes hold 0.7% to 1% of the sample.

The chain is encoded by TRBV13 joined to TRBJ2-7; the D gene identity is not certain. Sequenced material: sorted CD4+, CD8+, or CD8+CD57+ T cells (not recorded which) from PBMCs. This sequence was found in a human donor with aplastic anemia. The encoded CDR3 is CASSQASDPSYEQYF. The sequenced DNA: TGTGCCAGCAGCCAAGCTTCAGACCCCTCCTACGAGCAGTACTTC.